The subject of this entry is one T cell receptor (beta chain). The entry originates in a study of blood T cell repertoires in COVID-19. Study overall: Collection of acute and convalescent COVID-19 samples took place in the United States, Italy and Spain. T cells, B-cell-depleted T cells, or PBMCs provided the cDNA or gDNA that served as material.

CDR3 length: 13 residues. Trimming stripped 7 bases from V and 0 bases from J, with 9 bases between. Looked up from germline, CDR1 is SQVTM and CDR2 is ANQGSEA. Original data processing: From reference gene primer amplification, estimates of nucleated cell counts were derived. Sequenced by immunoSEQ multiplex PCR; TCRdb stores in-frame clones only, minus some. V and J calls and clone size are copied from that table; D and trimming were computed from the DNA. The table lists around 65,000 clones, under 95% of them singletons. The rearrangement joins TRBV29-1 to TRBJ1-4; D may be TRBD1 (5 bases). The TCR originated in a human donor in a cohort sampled during active COVID-19. The sample taken for sequencing was peripheral blood. CDR3 nucleotide sequence: TGCAGCGGGGGGTTCGCAACTAATGAAAAACTGTTTTTT. Its protein is CSGGFATNEKLFF.